What follows are 13 T cell receptor beta chains derived from one specimen sequenced in a study of vaccination and CD4 T cells after COVID-19. Their antigens are not known. Stated treatment: roughly ten-day PBMC culture with coronavirus spike peptide pools or control peptides (ViraFEST assay). Cultured CD4+ T cells had their DNA profiled by the Oncomine TCR Beta short-read assay. TCRdb re-called the PCR reads with MiXCR, one entry per CDR3 protein. The data contain under 20,000 distinct CDR3 sequences, 26% of them seen just once; the ten biggest clones take up approximately 10%. Material: cultured CD4+ T cells from blood. All receptors come from a human donor with COVID-19.

The CDR3 here is CASSTTGEAFF. The CDR3, as DNA: TGTGCCAGCAGTACTACGGGGGAGGCTTTCTTT. This chain links TRBV6-1 with TRBJ1-1; D might be TRBD1 (5 bases). The ends were cut back, 5 bases at V and 11 bases at J, with 12 bases in the middle. Germline CDR1 and CDR2: MNHNS and SASEGT. There are 11 residues in the CDR3.

This chain connects TRBV11-3 to TRBJ1-1; 8 nucleotides line up with TRBD1. The CDR3 is 15 amino acids. V trimming: 1 base; J trimming: 5 bases; junction bases outside the gene matches: 6. From germline, CDR1 is SGHNT and CDR2 YENEEA. DNA for the CDR3: TGTGCCAGCAGCTTAGGGACAGGGATAGGTACTGAAGCTTTCTTT. Residues: CASSLGTGIGTEAFF.

The sample holds a few counts of this clonotype. The V gene is TRBV11-2, the J gene TRBJ1-3, with a tentative D call TRBD1 (5 bases). The V gene's germline CDR1 is SGHAT and CDR2 FQNNGV. This CDR3 has 15 residues. Trimming took off 5 bases at V and 8 bases at J, with 19 bases between the two ends. This CDR3 reads CASSPLKGNRDTIYF. The CDR3 DNA reads TGTGCCAGCAGCCCACTTAAGGGGAATAGAGACACCATATATTTT.

This clonotype was observed a handful of times. This chain joins TRBV25-1 and TRBJ1-4; D is ambiguous. The CDR3 has 13 residues. Trimming cost V 4 bases and J 8 bases, with 11 bases left between them. Germline CDR1 and CDR2: MGHDK and SYGVNS. CDR3 sequence reads: CASSAFTGEKLFF. For the CDR3, the DNA is TGTGCCAGCAGTGCCTTCACCGGAGAAAAACTGTTTTTT. The full variable domain, with the rest looked up from reference TRBV25-1 and TRBJ1-4, is EADIYQTPRYLVIGTGKKITLECSQTMGHDKMYWYQQDPGMELHLIHYSYGVNSTEKGDLSSESTVSRIRTEHFPLTLESARPSHTSQYLCASSAFTGEKLFFGSGTQLSVL.

The rearrangement links TRBV9 to TRBJ1-6; 11 nucleotides line up with TRBD1. Germline trimming cut 6 bases from V and 12 bases from J; bases unmatched to any gene: 5. Germline V gives CDR1 SGDLS, CDR2 YYNGEE. This CDR3 comprises 13 residues. CDR3 nucleotides: TGTGCCAGCAACCGGGACAGGGGGGAACCCCTCCACTTT. It encodes CASNRDRGEPLHF. Combining the CDR3 with reference TRBV9 and TRBJ1-6 gives the whole variable domain DSGVTQTPKHLITATGQRVTLRCSPRSGDLSVYWYQQSLDQGLQFLIQYYNGEERAKGNILERFSAQQFPDLHSELNLSSLELGDSALYFCASNRDRGEPLHFGNGTRLTVT.

This clonotype has only a few counts. This chain joins TRBV6-2 or TRBV6-3 and TRBJ2-5, with 10 bases fitting TRBD2. This CDR3 has 17 residues. Germline assignment: CDR1 MNHEY and CDR2 SVGEGT. With V trimmed by 7 bases and J by 2 bases, 13 bases remained unmatched. The CDR3 bases are TGTGCCAGCACACCAATATACCTAGCGGGGGTACAAGAGACCCAGTACTTC. Its translation is CASTPIYLAGVQETQYF.

J is TRBJ2-5 and V is TRBV12-3 or TRBV12-4, with D possibly being TRBD1 or TRBD2 (7 bases each). V shed 3 bases and J shed 4 bases, with 9 bases lying between them. This CDR3 contains 13 residues. This chain's CDR3 is CASSFRGGETQYF. CDR3 DNA sequence: TGTGCCAGCAGTTTCAGGGGGGGAGAGACCCAGTACTTC.

The V call is TRBV12-3 or TRBV12-4, the J call TRBJ2-7; D may be TRBD1 or TRBD2 (5 bases each). The CDR3 is made up of 14 amino acids. The V end was cut by 6 bases, the J end by 9 bases, with 21 bases between. The CDR3 is CASSLGDARLGQYF. Written as DNA, the CDR3 is TGTGCCAGCAGCCTCGGGGACGCTCGGTTAGGGCAGTACTTC.

CDR3 residues: CASSLAFLGTAGNQPQHF. CDR3 nucleotides: TGTGCCAGCAGCTTAGCGTTTCTCGGGACTGCTGGCAATCAGCCCCAGCATTTT. The chain is built from TRBV7-3 and TRBJ1-5, with D perhaps TRBD1 (5 bases). This CDR3 has 18 amino acids. The germline V and J ends were trimmed by 2 bases and 2 bases, with 19 bases remaining between them. Germline CDR1 is SGHTA and CDR2 is FQGTGA.

V is TRBV9 and J is TRBJ1-1; 7 bases fit TRBD1. There are 13 residues in the CDR3. After removal of 3 bases from V and 6 bases from J, the junction contained 5 bases not matched to a gene. CDR1 and CDR2 (germline): SGDLS, YYNGEE. The CDR3 loop is CASSAVRGAEAFF. The CDR3 DNA follows: TGTGCCAGCAGCGCCGTCAGGGGGGCTGAAGCTTTCTTT.

The V gene is TRBV28, the J gene TRBJ1-1; D is perhaps TRBD1 (5 bases). This CDR3 contains 14 residues. From germline, CDR1 is MDHEN and CDR2 SYDVKM. V lost 6 bases and J 0 bases, leaving 11 bases between the germline ends. The CDR3 DNA reads TGTGCCAGCAGCCCGGGGACGGTGAACACTGAAGCTTTCTTT. Translating it yields CASSPGTVNTEAFF.

The table lists this clonotype with a few counts. V and J are TRBV23-1 and TRBJ1-1; TRBD1 is a possible D gene (6 bases). TRBV23-1 is reported as an ORF; its role is uncertain. CDR3 length: 14 residues. With 7 bases removed from V and 4 bases from J, the gap between germline ends came to 16 bases. CDR3 sequence reads: CASNRGPEATEAFF. The CDR3 DNA is TGCGCCAGCAATCGGGGGCCGGAGGCCACTGAAGCTTTCTTT.

The sample holds a few counts of this clonotype. V is TRBV6-5 and J is TRBJ2-7; D not certain. V lost 3 bases to trimming and J lost 2 bases, with 14 bases between them. The germline gives CDR1 MNHEY, CDR2 SVGAGI. The CDR3 is made up of 15 amino acids. CDR3 sequence reads: CASSYRTVSPYEQYF. In DNA, the CDR3 is TGTGCCAGCAGTTATAGGACGGTAAGCCCCTACGAGCAGTACTTC.